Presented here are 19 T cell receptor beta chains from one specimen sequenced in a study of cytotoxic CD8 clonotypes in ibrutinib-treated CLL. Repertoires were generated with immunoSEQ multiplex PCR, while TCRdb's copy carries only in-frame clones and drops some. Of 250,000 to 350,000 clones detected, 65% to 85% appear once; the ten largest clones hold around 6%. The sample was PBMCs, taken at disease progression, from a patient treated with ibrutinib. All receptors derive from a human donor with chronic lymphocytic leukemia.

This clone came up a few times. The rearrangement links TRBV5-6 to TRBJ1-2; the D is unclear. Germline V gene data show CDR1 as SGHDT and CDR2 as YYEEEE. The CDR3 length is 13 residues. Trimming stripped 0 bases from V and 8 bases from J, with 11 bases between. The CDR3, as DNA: TGTGCCAGCAGCTTGGTGGCAGGCCGCGGCTACACCTTC. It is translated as CASSLVAGRGYTF.

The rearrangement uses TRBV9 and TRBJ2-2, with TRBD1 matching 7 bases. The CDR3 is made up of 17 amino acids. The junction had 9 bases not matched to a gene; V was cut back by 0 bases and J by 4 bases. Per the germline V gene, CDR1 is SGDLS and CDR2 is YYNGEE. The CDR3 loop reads CASSVGFRQGPTGELFF. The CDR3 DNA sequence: TGTGCCAGCAGCGTAGGTTTCCGACAGGGTCCCACCGGGGAGCTGTTTTTT.

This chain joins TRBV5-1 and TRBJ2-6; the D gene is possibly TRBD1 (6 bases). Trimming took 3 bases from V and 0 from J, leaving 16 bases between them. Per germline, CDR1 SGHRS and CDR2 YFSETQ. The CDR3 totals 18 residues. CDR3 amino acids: CASSYRTDPGSGANVLTF. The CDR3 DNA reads TGCGCCAGCAGCTACCGGACAGACCCCGGCTCTGGGGCCAACGTCCTGACTTTC.

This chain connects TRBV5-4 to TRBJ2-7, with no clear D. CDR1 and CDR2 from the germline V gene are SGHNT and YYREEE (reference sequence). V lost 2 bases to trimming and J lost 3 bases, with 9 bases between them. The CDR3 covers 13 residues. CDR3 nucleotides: TGTGCCAGCAGCTTACCCGGCGACTACGAGCAGTACTTC. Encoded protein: CASSLPGDYEQYF.

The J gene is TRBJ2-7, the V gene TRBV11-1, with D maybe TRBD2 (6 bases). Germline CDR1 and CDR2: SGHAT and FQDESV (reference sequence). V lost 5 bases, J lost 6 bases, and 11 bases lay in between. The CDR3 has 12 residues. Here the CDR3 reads CASSQSGGEQYF. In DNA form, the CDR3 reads TGTGCCAGCAGCCAATCCGGGGGCGAGCAGTACTTC.

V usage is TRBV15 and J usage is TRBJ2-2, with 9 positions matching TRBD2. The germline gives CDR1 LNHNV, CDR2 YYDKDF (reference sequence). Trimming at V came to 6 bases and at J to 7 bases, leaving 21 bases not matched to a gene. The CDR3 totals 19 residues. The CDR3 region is CATRPLLDSGRRSGGELFF. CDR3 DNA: TGTGCCACCAGGCCCCTCCTTGATAGCGGGAGAAGGTCGGGCGGGGAGCTGTTTTTT.

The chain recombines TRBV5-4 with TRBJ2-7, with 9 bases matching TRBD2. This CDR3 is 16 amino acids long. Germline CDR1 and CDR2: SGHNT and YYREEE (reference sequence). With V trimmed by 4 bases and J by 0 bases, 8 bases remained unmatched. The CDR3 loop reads CASSRGLAKSSYEQYF. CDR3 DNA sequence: TGTGCCAGCAGCCGGGGACTAGCTAAGAGCTCCTACGAGCAGTACTTC.

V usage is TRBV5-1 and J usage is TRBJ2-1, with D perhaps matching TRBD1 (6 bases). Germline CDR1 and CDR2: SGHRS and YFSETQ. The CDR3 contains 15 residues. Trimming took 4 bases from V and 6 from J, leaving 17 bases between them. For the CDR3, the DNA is TGCGCCAGCAGCCCAGGACAGTACAGCAGCAATGAGCAGTTCTTC. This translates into CASSPGQYSSNEQFF.

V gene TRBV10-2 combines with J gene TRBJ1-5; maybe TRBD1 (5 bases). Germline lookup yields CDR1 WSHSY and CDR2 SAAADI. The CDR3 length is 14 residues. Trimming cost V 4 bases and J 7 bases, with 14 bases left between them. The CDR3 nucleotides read TGCGCCAGCAGTGCCTCAGGGACCGGGCAGCCCCAGCATTTT. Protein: CASSASGTGQPQHF.

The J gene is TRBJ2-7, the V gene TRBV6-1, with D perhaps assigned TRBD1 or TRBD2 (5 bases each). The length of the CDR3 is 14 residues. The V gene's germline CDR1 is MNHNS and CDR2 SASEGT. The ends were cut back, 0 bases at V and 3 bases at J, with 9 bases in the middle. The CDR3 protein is CASSEAGTVYEQYF. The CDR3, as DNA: TGTGCCAGCAGTGAAGCCGGGACGGTCTACGAGCAGTACTTC.

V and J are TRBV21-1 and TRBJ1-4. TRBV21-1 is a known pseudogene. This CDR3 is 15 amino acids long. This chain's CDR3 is CASSKRGPLNEKLFF. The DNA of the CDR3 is TGTGCCAGCAGCAAGAGGGGCCCTCTGAATGAAAAACTGTTTTTT.

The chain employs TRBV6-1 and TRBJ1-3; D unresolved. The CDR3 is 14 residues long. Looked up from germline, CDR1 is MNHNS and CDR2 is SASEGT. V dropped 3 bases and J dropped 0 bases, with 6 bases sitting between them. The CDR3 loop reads CASSETVSGNTIYF. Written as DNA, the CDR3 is TGTGCCAGCAGTGAGACGGTCTCTGGAAACACCATATATTTT.

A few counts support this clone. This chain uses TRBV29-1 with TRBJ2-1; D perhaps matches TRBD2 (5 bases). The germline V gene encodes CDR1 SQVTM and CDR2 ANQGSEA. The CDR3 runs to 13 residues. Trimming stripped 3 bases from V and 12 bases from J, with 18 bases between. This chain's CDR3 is CSVDPAGPKGQFF. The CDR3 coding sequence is TGCAGCGTTGACCCCGCGGGCCCGAAGGGGCAGTTCTTC.

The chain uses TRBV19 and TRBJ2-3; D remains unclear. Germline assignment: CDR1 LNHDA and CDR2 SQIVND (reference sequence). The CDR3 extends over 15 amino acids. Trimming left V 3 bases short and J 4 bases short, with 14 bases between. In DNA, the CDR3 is TGTGCCAGTAGTATGAGTGGTTACTCGGCAGATACGCAGTATTTT. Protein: CASSMSGYSADTQYF.

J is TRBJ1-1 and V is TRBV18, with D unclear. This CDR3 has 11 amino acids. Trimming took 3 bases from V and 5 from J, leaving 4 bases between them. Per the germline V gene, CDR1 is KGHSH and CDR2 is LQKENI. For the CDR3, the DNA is TGTGCCAGCTCACCTCAGACTGAAGCTTTCTTT. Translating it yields CASSPQTEAFF.

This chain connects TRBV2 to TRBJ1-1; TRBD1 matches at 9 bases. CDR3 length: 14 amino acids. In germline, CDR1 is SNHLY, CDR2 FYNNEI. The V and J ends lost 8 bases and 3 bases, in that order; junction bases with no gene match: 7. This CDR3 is CASGKDRGDTEAFF. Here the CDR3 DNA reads TGTGCCAGCGGGAAAGACAGGGGGGACACTGAAGCTTTCTTT. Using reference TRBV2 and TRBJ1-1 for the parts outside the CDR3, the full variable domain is EPEVTQTPSHQVTQMGQEVILRCVPISNHLYFYWYRQILGQKVEFLVSFYNNEISEKSEIFDDQFSVERPDGSNFTLKIRSTKLEDSAMYFCASGKDRGDTEAFFGQGTRLTVV.

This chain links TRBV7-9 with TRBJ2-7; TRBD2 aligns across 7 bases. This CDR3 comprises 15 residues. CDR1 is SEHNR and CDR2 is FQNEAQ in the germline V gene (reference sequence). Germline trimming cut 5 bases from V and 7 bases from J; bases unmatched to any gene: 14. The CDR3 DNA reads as TGTGCCAGCAGCCCACCCTGGGACGCCGGGAGGGAGCAGTACTTC. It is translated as CASSPPWDAGREQYF.

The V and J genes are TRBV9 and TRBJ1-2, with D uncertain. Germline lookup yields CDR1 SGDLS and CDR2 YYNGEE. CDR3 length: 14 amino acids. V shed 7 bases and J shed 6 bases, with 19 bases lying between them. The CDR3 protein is CASDPGTPIDGYTF. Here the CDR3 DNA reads TGTGCCAGCGACCCGGGTACCCCCATTGATGGCTACACCTTC.

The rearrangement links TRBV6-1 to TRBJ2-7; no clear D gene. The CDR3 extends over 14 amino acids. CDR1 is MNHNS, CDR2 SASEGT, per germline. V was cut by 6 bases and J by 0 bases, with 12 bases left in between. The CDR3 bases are TGTGCCAGCAGCGCAACAGTGAACTCCTACGAGCAGTACTTC. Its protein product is CASSATVNSYEQYF.